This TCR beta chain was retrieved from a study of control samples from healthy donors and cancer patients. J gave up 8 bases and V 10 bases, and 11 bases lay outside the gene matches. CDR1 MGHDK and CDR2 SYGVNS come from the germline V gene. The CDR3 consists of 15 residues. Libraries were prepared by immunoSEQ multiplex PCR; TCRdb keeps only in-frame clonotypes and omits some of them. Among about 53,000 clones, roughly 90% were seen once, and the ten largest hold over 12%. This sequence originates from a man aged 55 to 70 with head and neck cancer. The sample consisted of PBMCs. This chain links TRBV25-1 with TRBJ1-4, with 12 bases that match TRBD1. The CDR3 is CATTGQGARGEKLFF. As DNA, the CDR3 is TGTGCCACCACGGGACAGGGGGCAAGAGGAGAAAAACTGTTTTTT.